One T cell receptor (beta chain) is described in this entry. V was cut by 5 bases and J by 0 bases, with 14 bases left in between. The CDR3 has 15 amino acids. The germline CDR1 and CDR2 sequences are SGHVS and FQNEAQ. This sample is drawn from a study of blood T cell repertoires in COVID-19. In the study overall: Material from acute and convalescent COVID-19 was sourced from the United States, Italy and Spain. The analysed material was cDNA or gDNA that came from T cells, B-cell-depleted T cells, or PBMCs.

Original analysis: Scientists estimated how many nucleated cells there were by amplifying reference gene primers. Repertoires were generated with immunoSEQ multiplex PCR, while TCRdb's copy carries only in-frame clones and drops some. That table gives V, J and clone size, and the DNA gave D and trimming. The sample lists 170,000 or so clones; over 75% were seen once. This rearrangement joins TRBV7-8 to TRBJ2-7; maybe TRBD2 (6 bases). What was sequenced was peripheral blood. This sequence was found in a woman in her 70s with acute or convalescent COVID-19. The CDR3 DNA is TGTGCCAGCAGCCTTGGGAGGTCGGGCTCCTACGAGCAGTACTTC. Its protein product is CASSLGRSGSYEQYF.